A single sample is the source of the 17 T cell receptor beta chains below, sequenced in a study of T cells after yellow fever vaccination. MiXCR was run by TCRdb on the 5' RACE reads, yielding one entry per CDR3 protein. Counted here are roughly 120,000 distinct CDR3 sequences, 7.2% occurring once; the ten biggest clones make up roughly 2.5%. The source was CD4+ T cells sorted from PBMCs, collected about 49 days after the first yellow fever vaccination. These receptors were obtained from a man between 18 and 29 years old who received the YFV17D yellow fever vaccine.

This clonotype was found many times. This rearrangement joins TRBV29-1 to TRBJ1-3; no clear D gene. There are 13 residues in the CDR3. Germline lookup yields CDR1 SQVTM and CDR2 ANQGSEA. V was trimmed by 4 bases and J by 0 bases, leaving 7 bases between them. CDR3 DNA: TGCAGCGTTGCACAGAGCTCTGGAAACACCATATATTTT. It yields the protein CSVAQSSGNTIYF. Combining the CDR3 with reference TRBV29-1 and TRBJ1-3 gives the whole variable domain SAVISQKPSRDICQRGTSLTIQCQVDSQVTMMFWYRQQPGQSLTLIATANQGSEATYESGFVIDKFPISRPNLTFSTLTVSNMSPEDSSIYLCSVAQSSGNTIYFGEGSWLTVV.

Comment on this clonotype: This may arise from a read error, as a much more abundant clone is one base away. The J gene is TRBJ2-3, the V gene TRBV7-9, with TRBD1 matching 12 bases. The CDR3 is 13 residues long. Per germline, CDR1 SEHNR and CDR2 FQNEAQ (reference sequence). CDR3 residues: CAGGTGGSDTRYF. The CDR3, as DNA: TGTGCCGGTGGGACAGGGGGCTCAGATACGCGGTATTTT.

The chain combines TRBV11-2 with TRBJ2-5, with TRBD2 identical over 7 bases. V shed 5 bases, J shed 5 bases, and the junction held 8 bases outside the gene matches. This CDR3 region has 14 residues. The V gene's germline CDR1 is SGHAT and CDR2 FQNNGV. The CDR3 DNA sequence: TGTGCCAGCAGCCCCCGGGTGGGAGGGGAGACCCAGTACTTC. This gives the protein CASSPRVGGETQYF. Full variable domain (remainder filled in from reference TRBV11-2 and TRBJ2-5): EAGVAQSPRYKIIEKRQSVAFWCNPISGHATLYWYQQILGQGPKLLIQFQNNGVVDDSQLPKDRFSAERLKGVDSTLKIQPAKLEDSAVYLCASSPRVGGETQYFGPGTRLLVL.

There are many counts of this clonotype. V gene TRBV28 combines with J gene TRBJ2-5, with D possibly being TRBD1 or TRBD2 (5 bases each). V dropped 5 bases and J dropped 3 bases, with 10 bases sitting between them. The CDR3 spans 13 residues. Germline V gives CDR1 MDHEN, CDR2 SYDVKM. In DNA form, the CDR3 reads TGTGCCAGCAGTGGGGACGGGAAAGAGACCCAGTACTTC. This encodes CASSGDGKETQYF.

The chain is built from TRBV3-1 and TRBJ1-3, with 8 bases matching TRBD1. Germline CDR1 and CDR2: LGHDT and YNNKEL (reference sequence). The ends lost 3 bases at V and 0 bases at J; junction bases unmatched: 4. The CDR3 is 16 residues long. CDR3 sequence reads: CASSQDRASSGNTIYF. CDR3 DNA sequence: TGTGCCAGCAGCCAGGACAGGGCCAGCTCTGGAAACACCATATATTTT.

This clonotype was observed at least ten times. This chain joins TRBV12-3 or TRBV12-4 and TRBJ2-2, with 8 bases identical to TRBD2. Losses at the gene ends were 1 base for V and 1 base for J; bases not matched to a gene: 2. The CDR3 is made up of 16 amino acids. For the CDR3, the DNA is TGTGCCAGCAGTTTAGGGCTAGCGGGGAACACCGGGGAGCTGTTTTTT. Protein: CASSLGLAGNTGELFF.

This clonotype came up many times. The chain employs TRBV20-1 and TRBJ1-4; D is undetermined. Germline assignment: CDR1 DFQATT and CDR2 SNEGSKA (reference sequence). The V end was cut by 3 bases, the J end by 8 bases, with 10 bases between. The CDR3 has 12 residues. CDR3 DNA sequence: TGCAGTGCTAGGCTTACAGAAGAAAAACTGTTTTTT. Amino acid sequence: CSARLTEEKLFF.

This clonotype occurred many times. V is TRBV7-9 and J is TRBJ1-1; the D gene is possibly TRBD1 (5 bases). Germline V CDR1 and CDR2: SEHNR, FQNEAQ (reference sequence). The CDR3 consists of 14 residues. V lost 3 bases to trimming and J lost 1 base, with 9 bases between them. This CDR3 is CASSLKGPNTEAFF. The CDR3 DNA follows: TGTGCCAGCAGCTTGAAGGGACCGAACACTGAAGCTTTCTTT.

This clonotype was picked up many times. The chain joins TRBV5-1 to TRBJ2-7; 9 nucleotides match TRBD1. Looked up from germline, CDR1 is SGHRS and CDR2 is YFSETQ. V was pared by 0 bases and J by 5 bases, with 3 bases of the junction left unmatched. This CDR3 has 14 residues. CDR3 DNA: TGCGCCAGCAGCTTGGGCCGGACAGGGGACGAGCAGTACTTC. Protein sequence: CASSLGRTGDEQYF.

This clonotype was detected ten times or more. The chain recombines TRBV25-1 with TRBJ2-5; D is unresolved. CDR3 size: 15 residues. The V end lost 5 bases, the J end lost 1 base, and 14 bases lay between the germline ends. Germline V CDR1 and CDR2: MGHDK, SYGVNS. The CDR3 sequence is CASSPTNSAQETQYF. The CDR3 region has the DNA TGTGCCAGCAGTCCGACCAATTCGGCCCAAGAGACCCAGTACTTC.

This clonotype was observed many times. The chain links TRBV28 to TRBJ2-2, with D possibly being TRBD2 (5 bases). Trimming removed 6 bases from V and 2 bases from J, with 16 bases in between. Germline V gives CDR1 MDHEN, CDR2 SYDVKM. The CDR3 is made up of 16 amino acids. This CDR3 reads CASSLSRRGNTGELFF. The DNA for the CDR3 is TGTGCCAGCAGCCTCTCGCGTCGGGGAAACACCGGGGAGCTGTTTTTT.

This clonotype was counted at least ten times. This chain uses TRBV5-5 with TRBJ2-2; 9 bases agree with TRBD2. Germline V gene sequence: CDR1 SGHKS, CDR2 YYEKEE (reference sequence). The V and J ends lost 0 bases and 5 bases, in that order; junction bases with no gene match: 8. This CDR3 region has 17 residues. This chain's CDR3 is CASSLDPAGGLTGELFF. In DNA form, the CDR3 reads TGTGCCAGCAGCTTGGATCCAGCGGGGGGTTTAACCGGGGAGCTGTTTTTT.

This clonotype was found many times. V gene TRBV7-2 combines with J gene TRBJ2-5, with 14 bases lining up with TRBD2. The length of the CDR3 is 16 residues. Germline V gives CDR1 SGHTA, CDR2 FQGNSA. With 0 bases clipped from V and 4 bases from J, the junction kept 1 base outside the gene matches. CDR3 nucleotide sequence: TGTGCCAGCAGCTTAGCCGGGACTAGCGGGGGAGAGACCCAGTACTTC. Encoded protein: CASSLAGTSGGETQYF. Filled out from reference TRBV7-2 and TRBJ2-5, the complete variable domain reads GAGVSQSPSNKVTEKGKDVELRCDPISGHTALYWYRQSLGQGLEFLIYFQGNSAPDKSGLPSDRFSAERTGGSVSTLTIQRTQQEDSAVYLCASSLAGTSGGETQYFGPGTRLLVL.

This rearrangement joins TRBV18 to TRBJ1-1; the D is unclear. Between the trimmed V and J ends, which lost 0 bases and 8 bases, there was a span of 10 bases. CDR1 KGHSH and CDR2 LQKENI come from the germline V gene. The CDR3 loop spans 13 amino acids. This CDR3 reads CASSPPDGLEAFF. CDR3 nucleotide sequence: TGTGCCAGCTCACCACCCGACGGGCTCGAAGCTTTCTTT.

This clonotype has at least ten counts. V and J are TRBV11-2 and TRBJ1-1, with TRBD1 matching 10 bases. The ends lost 3 bases at V and 8 bases at J; junction bases unmatched: 12. Germline V gene data show CDR1 as SGHAT and CDR2 as FQNNGV. There are 16 residues in the CDR3. The CDR3 protein is CASSLGTGVSGGEAFF. CDR3 coding DNA: TGTGCCAGCAGCTTGGGGACAGGGGTCAGCGGCGGGGAAGCTTTCTTT.

This clonotype was detected many times. The chain joins TRBV5-5 to TRBJ2-1; the match to TRBD2 covers 16 bases. Germline V CDR1 and CDR2: SGHKS, YYEKEE (reference sequence). With 4 bases clipped from V and 10 bases from J, the junction kept 5 bases outside the gene matches. This CDR3 spans 15 amino acids. CDR3 DNA sequence: TGTGCCAGCAGCCCGGGACTAGCGGGGGGGACCGAGCAGTTCTTC. The encoded protein is CASSPGLAGGTEQFF.

This clonotype appeared many times. The J gene is TRBJ1-5, the V gene TRBV29-1, with D possibly matching TRBD1 (5 bases). The V gene's germline CDR1 is SQVTM and CDR2 ANQGSEA. The CDR3 is 13 residues long. V lost 6 bases and J 10 bases, leaving 19 bases between the germline ends. The CDR3 bases are TGCAGCGTGCCCGGGACTGGGAGCCAACCCCAGCATTTT. It translates to CSVPGTGSQPQHF. Using reference TRBV29-1 and TRBJ1-5 for the parts outside the CDR3, the full variable domain is SAVISQKPSRDICQRGTSLTIQCQVDSQVTMMFWYRQQPGQSLTLIATANQGSEATYESGFVIDKFPISRPNLTFSTLTVSNMSPEDSSIYLCSVPGTGSQPQHFGDGTRLSIL.